This T cell receptor beta chain was documented in a study of shared clonotypes between healthy human individuals. The CDR3 length is 13 residues. Germline CDR1 MRHNA, CDR2 SNTAGT. Trimming took 0 bases from V and 8 from J, leaving 5 bases between them. Using immunoSEQ multiplex PCR, the repertoire was profiled, and TCRdb retains in-frame clones only, with some absent. The data contain 1.5 million to 2.5 million clones, 85% to 95% of them seen just once; the ten biggest clones take up 0.95% to 1.5%. Study observations and caveats: Estimated richness was generally greater in naive than memory subsets.

About this clone itself: The target antigen is unknown.

Naive CD8 cells lacked CD45RO and underwent positive selection for CCR7, leaving out terminally differentiated effector memory CD45RA+ cells. This chain connects TRBV6-4 to TRBJ1-6; D uncertain. Sequenced input: naive CD8+ T cells sorted from blood. This TCR was sampled from a man aged 18 to 30 in good health. Written as DNA, the CDR3 is TGTGCCAGCAGTGACTCTTCAGATTCACCCCTCCACTTT. Translated: CASSDSSDSPLHF.